These 28 T cell receptor beta chains share one sample of origin, sequenced in a study of control samples from healthy donors and cancer patients. Clones were read by immunoSEQ multiplex PCR, and TCRdb kept only the in-frame ones, dropping some. The data hold more than 140,000 clones, with more than 80% observed a single time. The sample consisted of blood. Every receptor here comes from a man aged 18 to 29 in good health.

This clone has only a few counts. CDR3 residues: CASRGQGALSGNTIYF. The CDR3 bases are TGTGCCAGTAGGGGACAGGGGGCTTTATCTGGAAACACCATATATTTT. V is TRBV19 and J is TRBJ1-3, with 12 bases identical to TRBD1. J gave up 1 base and V 6 bases, and 4 bases lay outside the gene matches. Germline-derived CDR1 and CDR2 are LNHDA and SQIVND (reference sequence). The CDR3 totals 16 residues.

The chain couples TRBV30 to TRBJ2-2; the D gene is possibly TRBD2 (5 bases). Deletions cut 0 bases from V and 6 bases from J, with 11 bases between. Germline V gene sequence: CDR1 GTSNPN, CDR2 SVGIG (reference sequence). The CDR3 is made up of 14 amino acids. The CDR3 sequence: CAWSVRGFAGELFF. The CDR3 coding sequence is TGTGCCTGGAGTGTACGCGGGTTCGCCGGGGAGCTGTTTTTT. The full variable domain, with the rest looked up from reference TRBV30 and TRBJ2-2, is SQTIHQWPATLVQPVGSPLSLECTVEGTSNPNLYWYRQAAGRGLQLLFYSVGIGQISSEVPQNLSASRPQDRQFILSSKKLLLSDSGFYLCAWSVRGFAGELFFGEGSRLTVL.

The DNA of the CDR3 is TGCGCCAGCAGCTTGGAGGGGACAGCAAACTCTGGAAACACCATATATTTT. Amino acids: CASSLEGTANSGNTIYF. The gene calls are TRBV5-1 and TRBJ1-3; 7 bases agree with TRBD1. Per the germline V gene, CDR1 is SGHRS and CDR2 is YFSETQ. Trimming took 0 bases from V and 0 from J; bases not matched to a gene: 6. The CDR3 extends over 17 amino acids.

This chain joins TRBV7-2 and TRBJ2-7; TRBD2 might be the D (6 bases). CDR1 SGHTA and CDR2 FQGNSA come from the germline V gene. This CDR3 contains 14 residues. Between the trimmed V and J ends, which lost 3 bases and 3 bases, there was a span of 12 bases. CDR3 sequence: CASSLGGKGYEQYF. CDR3 DNA sequence: TGTGCCAGCAGCTTGGGGGGAAAAGGCTACGAGCAGTACTTC.

The chain combines TRBV2 with TRBJ2-3; TRBD2 might be the D (6 bases). Deletions cut 2 bases from V and 6 bases from J, with 24 bases between. The germline V gene encodes CDR1 SNHLY and CDR2 FYNNEI. This CDR3 is built from 18 residues. CDR3 DNA sequence: TGTGCCAGCAGTGAATCCAGCGCGGCGGGACCAGGAAGGGATACGCAGTATTTT. This translates into CASSESSAAGPGRDTQYF.

This clone was picked up one time. This chain uses TRBV19 with TRBJ2-2; weak D call: TRBD2 (6 bases). The germline gives CDR1 LNHDA, CDR2 SQIVND (reference sequence). The CDR3 runs to 14 residues. The V end was cut by 5 bases, the J end by 4 bases, with 11 bases between. CDR3 DNA sequence: TGTGCCAGTAGTGCGGGGACCGCCACCGGGGAGCTGTTTTTT. Residues: CASSAGTATGELFF.

The chain is built from TRBV7-9 and TRBJ1-3; no firm D call. CDR1 and CDR2 (germline): SEHNR, FQNEAQ (reference sequence). CDR3 length: 15 residues. Between the trimmed V and J ends, which lost 3 bases and 0 bases, there was a span of 9 bases. The CDR3 region is CASSFGWHSGNTIYF. The CDR3 DNA sequence: TGTGCCAGCAGCTTTGGATGGCACTCTGGAAACACCATATATTTT.

The chain uses TRBV7-9 and TRBJ2-7, with 8 positions matching TRBD1. V lost 7 bases to trimming and J lost 3 bases; unmatched junction nucleotides: 11. The CDR3 contains 15 residues. Germline CDR1 reads SEHNR; CDR2 reads FQNEAQ (reference sequence). CDR3 protein: CASTRTDREVYEQYF. The CDR3 nucleotides read TGTGCCAGCACCCGAACGGACAGGGAAGTCTACGAGCAGTACTTC.

CDR3 sequence reads: CASSLTWDRERSHGYTF. For the CDR3, the DNA is TGTGCCAGCAGCCTGACCTGGGACAGGGAGAGATCCCATGGCTACACCTTC. This sequence joins TRBV3-1 (or the pseudogene TRBV3-2) and TRBJ1-2; TRBD1 matches at 9 bases. CDR3 length: 17 amino acids. V trimming: 4 bases; J trimming: 6 bases; junction bases outside the gene matches: 15. CDR1 is LGHDT and CDR2 is YNNKEL in the germline V gene (reference sequence).

This clone was counted once. CDR3 bases: TGTGCCAGCAGCCAAGATCCGGGGGACACTGAAGCTTTCTTT. It specifies CASSQDPGDTEAFF. The V gene is TRBV3-1 (or the pseudogene TRBV3-2), the J gene TRBJ1-1, with D maybe TRBD1 (5 bases). Trimming left V 0 bases short and J 3 bases short, with 8 bases between. CDR1 and CDR2 (germline): LGHDT, YNNKEL (reference sequence). The CDR3 runs to 14 residues.

The gene calls are TRBV21-1 and TRBJ2-4; the DNA was not used to check the table's D call, TRBD2. TRBV21-1 represents a pseudogene. The CDR3 totals 14 residues. This CDR3 reads CASPQGGAKNIQYF. The CDR3 nucleotides read TGTGCCAGCCCCCAAGGAGGGGCCAAAAACATTCAGTACTTC.

The genes are TRBV18 and TRBJ2-2; 8 bases agree with TRBD2. CDR3 length: 16 residues. The ends lost 2 bases at V and 0 bases at J; junction bases unmatched: 2. CDR1 and CDR2 (germline): KGHSH, LQKENI. The CDR3: CASSPAGGANTGELFF. In DNA, the CDR3 is TGTGCCAGCTCACCAGCGGGGGGCGCGAACACCGGGGAGCTGTTTTTT.

This chain links TRBV1 with TRBJ2-2; whether TRBD1, the table's D call, matches the DNA was not checked. TRBV1 is a pseudogene segment. The CDR3 has 16 residues. This CDR3 is CTSRTMDRRTSGELFF. The CDR3 nucleotides are TGCACCAGCCGAACCATGGACAGGAGGACGTCCGGGGAGCTGTTTTTT.

The rearrangement joins TRBV3-1 (or the pseudogene TRBV3-2) to TRBJ1-3, with D unclear. This CDR3 comprises 20 residues. Trimming took off 2 bases at V and 0 bases at J, with 23 bases between the two ends. CDR1 is LGHDT and CDR2 is YNNKEL in the germline V gene (reference sequence). CDR3 protein: CASSQPTVSDKFHSGNTIYF. CDR3 DNA sequence: TGTGCCAGCAGCCAACCAACAGTGTCAGATAAATTCCACTCTGGAAACACCATATATTTT.

This clone showed up just a few times. For the CDR3, the DNA is TGTGCCAGCAGTGAAGGGACTAGCGGGGCCGATGAGCAGTTCTTC. Its protein is CASSEGTSGADEQFF. The chain carries TRBV6-1 and TRBJ2-1; 12 nucleotides line up with TRBD2. In germline, CDR1 is MNHNS, CDR2 SASEGT. The CDR3 contains 15 residues. V was clipped by 1 base and J by 8 bases; unmatched bases: 3.

This clone was found once. CDR3 protein: CASSPRGLYTDTQYF. The DNA of the CDR3 is TGCGCCAGCAGCCCCCGGGGACTATACACAGATACGCAGTATTTT. The rearrangement joins TRBV5-1 to TRBJ2-3, with TRBD2 matching over 7 bases. Trimming took 4 bases from V and 2 from J; bases not matched to a gene: 7. The CDR3 totals 15 residues. Germline loops: CDR1 SGHRS, CDR2 YFSETQ.

The V and J genes are TRBV19 and TRBJ1-2; the D is unclear. In germline, CDR1 is LNHDA, CDR2 SQIVND (reference sequence). The V end lost 10 bases, the J end lost 4 bases, and 22 bases lay between the germline ends. CDR3 length: 15 amino acids. This chain's CDR3 is CATYDMEYTTYGYTF. The CDR3 coding sequence is TGTGCCACCTACGACATGGAGTACACAACCTATGGCTACACCTTC.

This clone was observed a single time. The CDR3 DNA is TGTGCCAGCAGTTACTCGAGTGTTAATCAGCCCCAGCATTTT. Protein: CASSYSSVNQPQHF. The chain has TRBV6-2 or TRBV6-3 and TRBJ1-5, with unresolved D. Trimming left V 0 bases short and J 4 bases short, with 7 bases between. CDR1 and CDR2 from the germline V gene are MNHEY and SVGEGT. The CDR3 is made up of 14 amino acids.

This clone showed up just once. This sequence joins TRBV19 and TRBJ1-4; D possibly corresponds to TRBD1 (5 bases). This CDR3 has 12 amino acids. Trimming took 9 bases from V and 5 from J, leaving 10 bases between them. CDR1 LNHDA and CDR2 SQIVND come from the germline V gene (reference sequence). The CDR3 loop is CASRDLNEKLFF. CDR3 DNA: TGTGCCAGCCGGGACCTCAATGAAAAACTGTTTTTT.

The gene calls are TRBV5-1 and TRBJ1-2; no clear D. Germline V gene data show CDR1 as SGHRS and CDR2 as YFSETQ. The CDR3 covers 14 residues. Trimming left V 8 bases short and J 7 bases short, with 21 bases between. The CDR3 region is CASSRGMRVLGYTF. DNA for the CDR3: TGCGCCAGTAGCCGAGGTATGAGGGTTCTTGGCTACACCTTC. The full variable domain, with the rest looked up from reference TRBV5-1 and TRBJ1-2, is KAGVTQTPRYLIKTRGQQVTLSCSPISGHRSVSWYQQTPGQGLQFLFEYFSETQRNKGNFPGRFSGRQFSNSRSEMNVSTLELGDSALYLCASSRGMRVLGYTFGSGTRLTVV.

V is TRBV7-3 and J is TRBJ1-1; 9 bases align to TRBD1. CDR3 size: 15 residues. The V gene's germline CDR1 is SGHTA and CDR2 FQGTGA. V trimming: 0 bases; J trimming: 5 bases; junction bases outside the gene matches: 4. This CDR3 reads CASSLTQGARTEAFF. In nucleotides, the CDR3 is TGTGCCAGCAGCTTAACACAGGGGGCGAGGACTGAAGCTTTCTTT.

This rearrangement joins TRBV28 to TRBJ1-3; D gene unclear. CDR1 and CDR2 (germline): MDHEN, SYDVKM. The length of the CDR3 is 16 residues. V was shortened by 6 bases and J by 0 bases, with 15 bases between the two germline ends. The CDR3 DNA reads TGTGCCAGCAGCCAATGGGTGGGCGACTCTGGAAACACCATATATTTT. This translates into CASSQWVGDSGNTIYF. The variable domain in full, with the rest retrieved from reference TRBV28 and TRBJ1-3, is DVKVTQSSRYLVKRTGEKVFLECVQDMDHENMFWYRQDPGLGLRLIYFSYDVKMKEKGDIPEGYSVSREKKERFSLILESASTNQTSMYLCASSQWVGDSGNTIYFGEGSWLTVV.

This clone was recorded only once. This chain uses TRBV18 with TRBJ1-2; perhaps TRBD1 as D (5 bases). This CDR3 has 13 residues. Germline V gene lookup returns CDR1 KGHSH and CDR2 LQKENI. Trimming cost V 6 bases and J 3 bases, with 11 bases left between them. In DNA form, the CDR3 reads TGTGCCAGCTCCTTAGGGGAGGACTATGGCTACACCTTC. Translation gives CASSLGEDYGYTF. The variable domain in full, completed from reference TRBV18 and TRBJ1-2, reads NAGVMQNPRHLVRRRGQEARLRCSPMKGHSHVYWYRQLPEEGLKFMVYLQKENIIDESGMPKERFSAEFPKEGPSILRIQQVVRGDSAAYFCASSLGEDYGYTFGSGTRLTVV.

Here the CDR3 reads CASSKCPGANVLTF. CDR3 bases: TGTGCCAGCAGTAAGTGCCCTGGGGCCAACGTCCTGACTTTC. V is TRBV6-7 and J is TRBJ2-6; no clear D gene. TRBV6-7 is an ORF, with its function uncertain. The V end lost 5 bases, the J end lost 2 bases, and 7 bases lay between the germline ends. The CDR3 has 14 residues.

This sequence joins TRBV7-9 and TRBJ1-4, with D possibly TRBD1 on 5 matching bases. The CDR3 extends over 15 amino acids. V was shortened by 0 bases and J by 7 bases, with 12 bases between the two germline ends. Germline lookup yields CDR1 SEHNR and CDR2 FQNEAQ (reference sequence). CDR3 nucleotides: TGTGCCAGCAGCTTAGCTGGGGGGGGAATTGAAAAACTGTTTTTT. Translation: CASSLAGGGIEKLFF.

This chain connects TRBV5-5 to TRBJ1-4; the D gene is possibly TRBD1 (5 bases). Trimming removed 3 bases at V and 2 bases at J, with 17 bases between. The CDR3 runs 17 residues. The germline CDR1 and CDR2 sequences are SGHKS and YYEKEE (reference sequence). Here the CDR3 reads CASSSGPQKVTNEKLFF. CDR3 DNA: TGTGCCAGCAGCTCGGGACCCCAAAAGGTGACTAATGAAAAACTGTTTTTT. The full variable domain, completed using reference TRBV5-5 and TRBJ1-4, is DAGVTQSPTHLIKTRGQQVTLRCSPISGHKSVSWYQQVLGQGPQFIFQYYEKEERGRGNFPDRFSARQFPNYSSELNVNALLLGDSALYLCASSSGPQKVTNEKLFFGSGTQLSVL.

This chain uses TRBV4-1 with TRBJ2-3; D is undetermined. The V end was cut by 5 bases, the J end by 4 bases, with 16 bases between. The CDR3 runs 15 residues. The germline gives CDR1 MGHRA, CDR2 YSYEKL. CDR3 sequence reads: CASSVRARAPDTQYF. The CDR3 DNA reads TGCGCCAGCAGCGTCCGGGCCCGGGCCCCAGATACGCAGTATTTT.

This sequence joins TRBV9 and TRBJ1-6; the D is unclear. This CDR3 contains 15 residues. CDR1 is SGDLS, CDR2 YYNGEE, per germline. The V and J ends lost 0 bases and 8 bases respectively, with 12 bases between them. CDR3 nucleotides: TGTGCCAGCAGCGTAGGAGGCAGTACTGATTCACCCCTCCACTTT. Residues: CASSVGGSTDSPLHF.